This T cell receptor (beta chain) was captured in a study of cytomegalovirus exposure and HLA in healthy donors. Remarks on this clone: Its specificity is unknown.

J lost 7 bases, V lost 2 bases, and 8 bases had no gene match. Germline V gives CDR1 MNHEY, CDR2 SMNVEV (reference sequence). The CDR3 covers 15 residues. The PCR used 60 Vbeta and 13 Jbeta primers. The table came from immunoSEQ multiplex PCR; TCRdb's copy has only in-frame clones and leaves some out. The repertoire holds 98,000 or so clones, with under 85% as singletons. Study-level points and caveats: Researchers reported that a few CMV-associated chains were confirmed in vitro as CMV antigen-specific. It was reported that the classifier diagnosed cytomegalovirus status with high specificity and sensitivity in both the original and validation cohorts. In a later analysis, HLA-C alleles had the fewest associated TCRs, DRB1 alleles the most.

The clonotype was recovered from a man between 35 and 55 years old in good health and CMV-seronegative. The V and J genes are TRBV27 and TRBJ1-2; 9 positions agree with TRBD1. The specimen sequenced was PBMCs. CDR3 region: CASSLNDRGFFGYTF. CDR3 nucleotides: TGTGCCAGCAGTTTAAATGACAGGGGGTTTTTTGGCTACACCTTC.